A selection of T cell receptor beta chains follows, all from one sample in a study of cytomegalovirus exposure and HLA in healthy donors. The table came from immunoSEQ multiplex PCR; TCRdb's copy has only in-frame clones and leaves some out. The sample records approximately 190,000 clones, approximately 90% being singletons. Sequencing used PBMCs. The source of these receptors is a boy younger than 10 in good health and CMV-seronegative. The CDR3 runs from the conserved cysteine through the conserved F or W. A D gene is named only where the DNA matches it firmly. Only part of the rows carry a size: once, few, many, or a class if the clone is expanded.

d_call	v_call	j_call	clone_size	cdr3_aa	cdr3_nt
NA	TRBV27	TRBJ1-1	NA	CASRRRAFF	TGTGCCAGCAGACGGAGAGCTTTCTTT
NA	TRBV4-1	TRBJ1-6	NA	CASSPFGDFRNSPLHF	TGCGCCAGCAGCCCATTCGGGGATTTCCGGAATTCACCCCTCCACTTT
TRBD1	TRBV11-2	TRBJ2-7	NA	CASSTNRGDEQYF	TGTGCCAGCAGCACAAACAGGGGCGACGAGCAGTACTTC
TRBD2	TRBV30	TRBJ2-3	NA	CAWSVGGGHSDTQYF	TGTGCCTGGAGTGTTGGCGGGGGGCATTCAGATACGCAGTATTTT
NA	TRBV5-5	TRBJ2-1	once	CASSLGLWDIEQFF	TGTGCCAGCAGCTTGGGGTTATGGGACATTGAGCAGTTCTTC
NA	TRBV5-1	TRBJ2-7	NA	CASSDSQRWSEQYF	TGCGCCAGCAGCGACTCCCAGCGGTGGAGCGAGCAGTACTTC
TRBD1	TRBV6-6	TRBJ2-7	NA	CASNRPGQTYEQYF	TGTGCCAGCAACCGGCCGGGACAGACCTACGAGCAGTACTTC
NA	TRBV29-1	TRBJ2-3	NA	CSVVWTGYTDTQYF	TGCAGCGTTGTTTGGACGGGGTACACAGATACGCAGTATTTT
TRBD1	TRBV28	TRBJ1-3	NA	CASSLRDRVSGNTIYF	TGTGCCAGCAGTTTACGGGACAGAGTCTCTGGAAACACCATATATTTT
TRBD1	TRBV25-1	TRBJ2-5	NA	CASSVRTGETQYF	TGTGCCAGCAGTGTTAGGACAGGAGAGACCCAGTACTTC
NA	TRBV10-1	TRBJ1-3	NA	CASSGSAGNTIYF	TGCGCCAGCAGCGGGAGTGCTGGAAACACCATATATTTT
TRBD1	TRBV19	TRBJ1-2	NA	CASSQDRGGYGYTF	TGTGCCAGTAGTCAGGACAGGGGAGGCTATGGCTACACCTTC
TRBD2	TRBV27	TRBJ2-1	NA	CASRSLAGGIGMRNEQFF	TGTGCCAGCAGAAGCCTAGCGGGAGGCATCGGGATGAGAAATGAGCAGTTCTTC
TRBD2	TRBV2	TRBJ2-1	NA	CASSLLIAGLSYNEQFF	TGTGCCAGCAGCCTACTCATAGCGGGTCTCTCCTACAATGAGCAGTTCTTC
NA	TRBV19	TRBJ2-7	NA	CASMNGGHEQYF	TGTGCCAGTATGAACGGTGGGCACGAGCAGTACTTC
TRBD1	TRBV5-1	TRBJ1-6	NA	CASSVGTDNSPLHF	TGCGCCAGCAGCGTAGGGACAGATAATTCACCCCTCCACTTT
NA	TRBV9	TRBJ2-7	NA	CASSVNPGEGTPYEQYF	TGTGCCAGCAGCGTCAACCCGGGAGAGGGGACTCCCTACGAGCAGTACTTC
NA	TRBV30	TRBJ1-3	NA	CAWSSGGNTIYF	TGTGCCTGGAGTTCAGGGGGAAACACCATATATTTT
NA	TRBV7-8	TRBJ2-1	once	CASSPRVPDRNEQFF	TGTGCCAGCAGCCCTAGAGTTCCTGACCGCAATGAGCAGTTCTTC
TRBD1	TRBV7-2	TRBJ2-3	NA	CASSLVWDSGTDTQYF	TGTGCCAGCAGCTTAGTATGGGACAGCGGCACAGATACGCAGTATTTT
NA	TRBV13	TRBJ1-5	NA	CASSLGPNRVHQPQHF	TGTGCCAGCAGCTTAGGCCCTAACAGGGTGCATCAGCCCCAGCATTTT
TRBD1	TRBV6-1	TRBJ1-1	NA	CASSDRTGGYEAFF	TGTGCCAGCAGTGATCGGACAGGAGGCTATGAAGCTTTCTTT
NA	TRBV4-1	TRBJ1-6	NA	CASSQTGPYNSPLHF	TGCGCCAGCAGCCAGACAGGTCCCTATAATTCACCCCTCCACTTT
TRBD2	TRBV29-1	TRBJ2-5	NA	CSVETKPGTREETQYF	TGCAGCGTTGAGACCAAGCCCGGGACTAGGGAAGAGACCCAGTACTTC
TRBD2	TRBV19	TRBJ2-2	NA	CASSGSTSGPTNTGELFF	TGTGCCAGTAGTGGGTCGACTAGCGGACCGACAAACACCGGGGAGCTGTTTTTT
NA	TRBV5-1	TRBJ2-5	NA	CASRQGSETQYF	TGCGCCAGCAGACAGGGCTCAGAGACCCAGTACTTC
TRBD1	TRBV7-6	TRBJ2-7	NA	CASSLGGQASSYEQYF	TGTGCCAGCAGCTTAGGGGGACAGGCCAGCTCCTACGAGCAGTACTTC
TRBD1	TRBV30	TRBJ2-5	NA	CAWSVPGTGQETQYF	TGTGCCTGGAGTGTACCCGGGACAGGGCAAGAGACCCAGTACTTC
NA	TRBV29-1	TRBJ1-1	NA	CSVDGTLLNTEAFF	TGCAGCGTTGATGGGACACTCTTGAACACTGAAGCTTTCTTT
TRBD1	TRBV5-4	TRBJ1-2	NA	CASRGQGGYGYTF	TGTGCCAGCAGAGGACAGGGTGGCTATGGCTACACCTTC
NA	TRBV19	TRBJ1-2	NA	CASSIKNRANYGYTF	TGTGCCAGTAGTATTAAGAACAGAGCTAACTATGGCTACACCTTC
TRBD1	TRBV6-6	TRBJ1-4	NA	CASSSGQAGTNEKLFF	TGTGCCAGCAGTTCGGGACAGGCCGGCACTAATGAAAAACTGTTTTTT
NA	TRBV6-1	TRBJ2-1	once	CASSEYIGGSSNEQFF	TGTGCCAGCAGTGAATATATCGGGGGTTCGTCCAATGAGCAGTTCTTC
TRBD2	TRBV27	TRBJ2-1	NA	CASSRTGLAGGSEQFF	TGTGCCAGCAGTCGGACGGGACTAGCGGGAGGTTCTGAGCAGTTCTTC
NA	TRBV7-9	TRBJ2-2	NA	CASSLSQPTTGELFF	TGTGCCAGCAGCTTATCACAGCCCACCACCGGGGAGCTGTTTTTT
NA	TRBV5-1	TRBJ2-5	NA	CASAVSRETQYF	TGCGCCAGTGCGGTTAGCCGCGAGACCCAGTACTTC
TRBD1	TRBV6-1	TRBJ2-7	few	CASGNRDSSYEQYF	TGTGCCAGCGGGAACCGGGACAGTTCCTACGAGCAGTACTTC
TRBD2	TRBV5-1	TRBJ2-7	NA	CASSRTSGSPYTEQYF	TGCGCCAGCAGCCGGACTAGCGGGAGCCCATATACCGAGCAGTACTTC
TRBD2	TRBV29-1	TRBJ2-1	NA	CSVGSGRADEQFF	TGCAGCGTTGGGAGCGGGAGGGCGGATGAGCAGTTCTTC
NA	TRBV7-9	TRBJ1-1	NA	CASSIRIGGLYTEAFF	TGTGCCAGCAGCATTCGGATCGGGGGACTCTACACTGAAGCTTTCTTT
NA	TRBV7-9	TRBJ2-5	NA	CASSRQETQYF	TGTGCCAGCAGCCGGCAAGAGACCCAGTACTTC
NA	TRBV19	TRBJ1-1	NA	CASSIPGVDTEAFF	TGTGCCAGTAGTATTCCGGGTGTGGACACTGAAGCTTTCTTT